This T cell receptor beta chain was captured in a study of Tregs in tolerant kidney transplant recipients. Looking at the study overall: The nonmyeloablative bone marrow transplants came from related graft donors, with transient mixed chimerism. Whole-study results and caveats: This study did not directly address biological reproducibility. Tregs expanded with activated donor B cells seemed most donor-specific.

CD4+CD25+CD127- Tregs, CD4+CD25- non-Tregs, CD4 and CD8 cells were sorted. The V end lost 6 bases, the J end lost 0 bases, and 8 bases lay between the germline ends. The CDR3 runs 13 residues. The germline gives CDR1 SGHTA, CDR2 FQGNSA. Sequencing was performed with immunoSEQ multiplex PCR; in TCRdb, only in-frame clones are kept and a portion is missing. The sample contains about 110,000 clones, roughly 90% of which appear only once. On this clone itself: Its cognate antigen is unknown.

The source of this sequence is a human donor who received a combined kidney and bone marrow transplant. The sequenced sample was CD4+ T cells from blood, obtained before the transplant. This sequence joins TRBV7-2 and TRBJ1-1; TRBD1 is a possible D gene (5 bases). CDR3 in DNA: TGTGCCAGCAGTGAAGGGGTGAACACTGAAGCTTTCTTT. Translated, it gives CASSEGVNTEAFF.